This TCR beta chain was sequenced during a study of shared clonotypes between healthy human individuals. Study conclusions and caveats: Sample collection involved blood only; tissue repertoires are likely different.

Naive CD8 isolation took CD45RO-negative cells positively selected for CCR7 and excluded terminally differentiated effector memory CD45RA+ cells. The CDR3 is 17 amino acids. Germline-derived CDR1 and CDR2 are MGHRA and YSYEKL. Trimming removed 1 base from V and 4 bases from J, with 17 bases in between. Clones were sequenced by immunoSEQ multiplex PCR, and TCRdb holds only the in-frame ones, with some missing. The table shows around 1,900,000 clones, with 85% to 95% occurring only once. With respect to this clone: Its antigen remains unidentified.

The material sequenced was naive CD8+ T cells from PBMCs. V usage is TRBV4-1 and J usage is TRBJ2-4, with D perhaps TRBD1 (7 bases). The receptor was isolated from a man aged 18 to 29 in good health. Some clones in this sample may be carry-over from other donors' samples. The CDR3 DNA reads TGCGCCAGCAGCCAAGTAAGGTCCGCGGGACAGAAAAACATTCAGTACTTC. Translated: CASSQVRSAGQKNIQYF.